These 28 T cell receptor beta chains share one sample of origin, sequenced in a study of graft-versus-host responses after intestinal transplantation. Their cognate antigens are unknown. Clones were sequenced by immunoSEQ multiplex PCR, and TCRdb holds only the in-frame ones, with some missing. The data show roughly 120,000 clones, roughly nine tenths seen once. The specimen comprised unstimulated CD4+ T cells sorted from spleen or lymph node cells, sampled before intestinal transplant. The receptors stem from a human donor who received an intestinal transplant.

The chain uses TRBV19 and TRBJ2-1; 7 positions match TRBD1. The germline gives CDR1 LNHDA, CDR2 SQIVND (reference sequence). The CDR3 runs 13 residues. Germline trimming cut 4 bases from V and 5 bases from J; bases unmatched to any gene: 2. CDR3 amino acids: CASSNTGDNEQFF. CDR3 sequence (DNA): TGTGCCAGTAGTAACACAGGGGACAATGAGCAGTTCTTC.

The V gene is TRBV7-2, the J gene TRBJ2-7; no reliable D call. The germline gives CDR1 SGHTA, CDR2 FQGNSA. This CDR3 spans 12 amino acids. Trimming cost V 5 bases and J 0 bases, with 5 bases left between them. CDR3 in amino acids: CASSPYSYEQYF. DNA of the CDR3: TGTGCCAGCAGCCCCTACTCCTACGAGCAGTACTTC.

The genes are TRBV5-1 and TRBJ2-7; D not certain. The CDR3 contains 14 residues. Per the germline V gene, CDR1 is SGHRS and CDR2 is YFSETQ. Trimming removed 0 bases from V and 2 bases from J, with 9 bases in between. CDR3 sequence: CASSLGLLTYEQYF. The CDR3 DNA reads TGCGCCAGCAGCTTGGGGCTGTTAACCTACGAGCAGTACTTC.

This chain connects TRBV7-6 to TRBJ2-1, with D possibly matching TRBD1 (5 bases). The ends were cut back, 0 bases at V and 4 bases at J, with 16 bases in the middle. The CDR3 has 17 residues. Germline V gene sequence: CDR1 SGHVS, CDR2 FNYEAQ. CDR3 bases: TGTGCCAGCAGCTTAGCCTGGACACCGAATCAATACAATGAGCAGTTCTTC. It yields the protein CASSLAWTPNQYNEQFF.

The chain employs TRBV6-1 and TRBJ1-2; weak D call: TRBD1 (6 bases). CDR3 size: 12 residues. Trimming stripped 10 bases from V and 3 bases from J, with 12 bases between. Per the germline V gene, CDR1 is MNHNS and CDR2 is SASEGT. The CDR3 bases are TGTGCCACCTCAGGGGTCTACTATGGCTACACCTTC. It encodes CATSGVYYGYTF.

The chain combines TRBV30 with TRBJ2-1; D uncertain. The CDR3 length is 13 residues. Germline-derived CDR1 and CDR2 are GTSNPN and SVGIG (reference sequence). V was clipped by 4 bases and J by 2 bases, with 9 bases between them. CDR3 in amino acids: CAWTSSPYNEQFF. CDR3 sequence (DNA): TGTGCCTGGACTAGTTCCCCCTACAATGAGCAGTTCTTC.

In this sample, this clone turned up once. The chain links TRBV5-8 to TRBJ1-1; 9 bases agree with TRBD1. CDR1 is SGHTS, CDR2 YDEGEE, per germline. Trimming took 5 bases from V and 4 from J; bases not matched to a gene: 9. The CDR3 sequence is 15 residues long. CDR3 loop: CASRVTGGDSTEAFF. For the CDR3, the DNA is TGTGCCAGCAGGGTTACAGGGGGCGATAGCACTGAAGCTTTCTTT. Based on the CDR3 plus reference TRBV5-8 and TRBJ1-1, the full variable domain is EAGVTQSPTHLIKTRGQQATLRCSPISGHTSVYWYQQALGLGLQFLLWYDEGEERNRGNFPPRFSGRQFPNYSSELNVNALELEDSALYLCASRVTGGDSTEAFFGQGTRLTVV.

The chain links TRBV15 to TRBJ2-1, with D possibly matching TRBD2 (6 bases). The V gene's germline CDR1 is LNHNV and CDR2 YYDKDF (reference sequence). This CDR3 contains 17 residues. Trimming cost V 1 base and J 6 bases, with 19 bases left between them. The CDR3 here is CATSRVRGGTHPNEQFF. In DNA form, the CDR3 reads TGTGCCACCAGCAGAGTACGAGGCGGGACCCATCCCAATGAGCAGTTCTTC.

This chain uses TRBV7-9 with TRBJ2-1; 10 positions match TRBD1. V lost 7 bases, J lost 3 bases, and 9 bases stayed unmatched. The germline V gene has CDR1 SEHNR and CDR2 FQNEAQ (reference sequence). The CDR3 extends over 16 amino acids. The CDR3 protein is CASTLIGTGVYNEQFF. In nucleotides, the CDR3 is TGTGCCAGCACCCTTATAGGGACAGGGGTCTACAATGAGCAGTTCTTC.

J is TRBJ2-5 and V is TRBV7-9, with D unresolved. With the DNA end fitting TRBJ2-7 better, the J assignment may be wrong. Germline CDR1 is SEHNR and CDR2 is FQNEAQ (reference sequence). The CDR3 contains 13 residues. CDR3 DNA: TGTGCCAGCAGCTTGAGAGAGTTCTACGAGCAGTACTTC. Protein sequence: CASSLREFYEQYF.

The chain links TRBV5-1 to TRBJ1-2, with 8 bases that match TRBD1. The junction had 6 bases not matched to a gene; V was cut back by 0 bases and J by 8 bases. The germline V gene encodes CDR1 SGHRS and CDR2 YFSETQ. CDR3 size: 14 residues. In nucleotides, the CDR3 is TGCGCCAGCAGCTTGGCGGACAGGGCAGGCGGCTACACCTTC. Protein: CASSLADRAGGYTF.

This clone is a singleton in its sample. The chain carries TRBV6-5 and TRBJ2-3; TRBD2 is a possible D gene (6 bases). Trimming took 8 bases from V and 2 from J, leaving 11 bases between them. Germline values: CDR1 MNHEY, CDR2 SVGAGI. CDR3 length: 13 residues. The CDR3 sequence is CASGRSYTDTQYF. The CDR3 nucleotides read TGTGCCAGCGGGAGGAGTTACACAGATACGCAGTATTTT.

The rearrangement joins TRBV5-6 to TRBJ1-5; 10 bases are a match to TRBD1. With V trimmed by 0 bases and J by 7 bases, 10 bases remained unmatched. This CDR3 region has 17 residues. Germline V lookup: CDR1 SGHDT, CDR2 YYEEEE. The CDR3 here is CASSLARGATGGQPQHF. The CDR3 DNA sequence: TGTGCCAGCAGCTTGGCCCGGGGGGCGACAGGGGGCCAGCCCCAGCATTTT.

The CDR3 nucleotides read TGCGCCAGCAGCCCCGAAGTGGGAGCCTCCTACAATGAGCAGTTCTTC. This gives the protein CASSPEVGASYNEQFF. The rearrangement links TRBV5-1 to TRBJ2-1, with D possibly being TRBD2 (5 bases). Germline V gene lookup returns CDR1 SGHRS and CDR2 YFSETQ. The CDR3 extends over 16 amino acids. V lost 4 bases, J lost 0 bases, and 14 bases lay in between.

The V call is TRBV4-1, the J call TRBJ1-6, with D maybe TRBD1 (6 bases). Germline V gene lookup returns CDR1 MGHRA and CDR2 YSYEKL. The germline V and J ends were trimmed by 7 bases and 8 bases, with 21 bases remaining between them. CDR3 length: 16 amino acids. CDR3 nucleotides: TGCGCCAGCACGGAGGCTCCCACAGGGCGGGATTCACCCCTCCACTTT. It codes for CASTEAPTGRDSPLHF.

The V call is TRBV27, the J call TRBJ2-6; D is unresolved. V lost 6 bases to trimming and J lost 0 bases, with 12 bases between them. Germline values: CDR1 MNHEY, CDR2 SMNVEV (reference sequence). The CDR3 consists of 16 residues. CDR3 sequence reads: CASSLLTLSGANVLTF. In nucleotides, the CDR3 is TGTGCCAGCAGCCTCTTGACTCTCTCTGGGGCCAACGTCCTGACTTTC. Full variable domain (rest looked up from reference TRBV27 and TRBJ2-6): EAQVTQNPRYLITVTGKKLTVTCSQNMNHEYMSWYRQDPGLGLRQIYYSMNVEVTDKGDVPEGYKVSRKEKRNFPLILESPSPNQTSLYFCASSLLTLSGANVLTFGAGSRLTVL.

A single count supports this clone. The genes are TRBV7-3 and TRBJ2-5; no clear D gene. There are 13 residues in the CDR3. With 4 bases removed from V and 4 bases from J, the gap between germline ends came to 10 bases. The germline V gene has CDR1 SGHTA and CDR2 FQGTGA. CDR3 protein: CASSYLPRETQYF. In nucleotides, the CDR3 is TGTGCCAGCAGCTACCTACCAAGAGAGACCCAGTACTTC.

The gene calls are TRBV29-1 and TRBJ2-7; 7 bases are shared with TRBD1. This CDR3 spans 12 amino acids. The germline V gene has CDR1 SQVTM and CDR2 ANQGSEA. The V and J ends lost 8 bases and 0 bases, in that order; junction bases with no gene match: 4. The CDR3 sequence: CSSRDSSYEQYF. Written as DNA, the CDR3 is TGCAGCAGCCGGGACAGCTCCTACGAGCAGTACTTC.

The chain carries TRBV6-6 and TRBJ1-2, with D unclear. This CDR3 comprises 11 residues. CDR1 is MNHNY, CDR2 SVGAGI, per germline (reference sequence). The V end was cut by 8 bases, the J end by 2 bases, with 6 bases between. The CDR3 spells CASWQNYGYTF. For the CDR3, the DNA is TGTGCCAGCTGGCAAAACTATGGCTACACCTTC.

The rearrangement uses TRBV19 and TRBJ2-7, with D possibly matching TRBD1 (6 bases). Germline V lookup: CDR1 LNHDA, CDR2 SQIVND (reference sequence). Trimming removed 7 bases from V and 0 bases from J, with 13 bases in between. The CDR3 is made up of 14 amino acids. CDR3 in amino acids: CASKGDTRSYEQYF. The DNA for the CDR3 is TGTGCCAGTAAAGGGGACACACGCTCCTACGAGCAGTACTTC.

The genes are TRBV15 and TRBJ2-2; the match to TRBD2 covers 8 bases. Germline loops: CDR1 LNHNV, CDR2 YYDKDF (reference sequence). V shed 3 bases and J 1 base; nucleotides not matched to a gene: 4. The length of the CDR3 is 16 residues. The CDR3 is CATSRGLVLNTGELFF. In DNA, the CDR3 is TGTGCCACCAGCAGGGGACTAGTGCTGAACACCGGGGAGCTGTTTTTT. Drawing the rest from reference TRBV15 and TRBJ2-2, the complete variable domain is DAMVIQNPRYQVTQFGKPVTLSCSQTLNHNVMYWYQQKSSQAPKLLFHYYDKDFNNEADTPDNFQSRRPNTSFCFLDIRSPGLGDTAMYLCATSRGLVLNTGELFFGEGSRLTVL.

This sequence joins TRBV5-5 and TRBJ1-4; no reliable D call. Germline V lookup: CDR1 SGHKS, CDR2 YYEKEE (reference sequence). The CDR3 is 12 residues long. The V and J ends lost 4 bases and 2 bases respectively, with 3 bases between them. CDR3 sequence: CASSLTNEKLFF. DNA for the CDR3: TGTGCCAGCAGCCTTACTAATGAAAAACTGTTTTTT.

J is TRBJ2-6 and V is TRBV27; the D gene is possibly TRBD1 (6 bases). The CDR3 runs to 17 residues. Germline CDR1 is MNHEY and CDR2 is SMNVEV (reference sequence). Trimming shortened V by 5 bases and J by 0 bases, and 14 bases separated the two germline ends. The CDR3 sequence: CASSLRQDSSGANVLTF. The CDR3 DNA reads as TGTGCCAGCAGTCTCCGACAGGATAGCTCTGGGGCCAACGTCCTGACTTTC.

The CDR3 DNA sequence: TGTGCCAGCAGCCCTGGCAGAGAGACCCAGTACTTC. This codes for CASSPGRETQYF. The rearrangement uses TRBV5-6 and TRBJ2-5; D unclear. CDR1 SGHDT and CDR2 YYEEEE come from the germline V gene. V lost 4 bases, J lost 4 bases, and 8 bases lay in between. This CDR3 has 12 amino acids.

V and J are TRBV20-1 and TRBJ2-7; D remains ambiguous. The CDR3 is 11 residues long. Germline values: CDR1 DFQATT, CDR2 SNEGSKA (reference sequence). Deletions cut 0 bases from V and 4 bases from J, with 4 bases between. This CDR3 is CSARDLYEQYF. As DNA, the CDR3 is TGCAGTGCTAGAGATCTATACGAGCAGTACTTC.

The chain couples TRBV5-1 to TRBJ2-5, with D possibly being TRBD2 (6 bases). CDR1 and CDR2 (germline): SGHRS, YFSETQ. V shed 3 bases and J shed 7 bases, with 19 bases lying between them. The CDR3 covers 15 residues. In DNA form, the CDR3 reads TGCGCCAGCAGCTCGAGTACTTCGGGAGAAGGGACCCAGTACTTC. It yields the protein CASSSSTSGEGTQYF.

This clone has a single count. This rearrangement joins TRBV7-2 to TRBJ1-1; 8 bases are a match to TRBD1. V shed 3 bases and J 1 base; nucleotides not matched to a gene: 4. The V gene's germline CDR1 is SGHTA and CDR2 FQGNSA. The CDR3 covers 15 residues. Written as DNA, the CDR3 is TGTGCCAGCAGCTTCCTAGGACAGGGGAACACTGAAGCTTTCTTT. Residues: CASSFLGQGNTEAFF.

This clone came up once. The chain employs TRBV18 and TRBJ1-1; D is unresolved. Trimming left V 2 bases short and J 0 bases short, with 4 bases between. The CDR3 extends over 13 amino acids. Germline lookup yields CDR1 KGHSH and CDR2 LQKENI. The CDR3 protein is CASSPVMNTEAFF. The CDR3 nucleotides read TGTGCCAGCTCACCAGTCATGAACACTGAAGCTTTCTTT.